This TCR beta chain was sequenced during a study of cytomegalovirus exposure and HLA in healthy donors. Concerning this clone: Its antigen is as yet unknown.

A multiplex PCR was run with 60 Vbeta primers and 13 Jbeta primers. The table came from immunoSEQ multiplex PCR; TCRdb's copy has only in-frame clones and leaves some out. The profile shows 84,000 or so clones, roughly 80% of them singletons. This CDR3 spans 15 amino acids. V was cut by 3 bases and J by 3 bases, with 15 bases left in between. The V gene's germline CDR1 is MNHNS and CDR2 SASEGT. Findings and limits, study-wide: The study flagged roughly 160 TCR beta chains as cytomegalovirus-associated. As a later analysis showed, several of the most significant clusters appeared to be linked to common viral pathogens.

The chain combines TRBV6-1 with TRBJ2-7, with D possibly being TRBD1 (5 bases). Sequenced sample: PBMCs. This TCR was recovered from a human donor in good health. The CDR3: CASSDRAAFLYEQYF. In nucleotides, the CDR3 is TGTGCCAGCAGTGACAGGGCGGCATTCCTCTACGAGCAGTACTTC.